This entry concerns a single TCR beta chain. The antigen is unknown. Baseline was the first blood sampling point, followed by cycle 4 day 1 and cycle 7 day 1. These data are taken from a study of OX40 agonist ivuxolimab in advanced cancers. Study as a whole: Patient treatment consisted of intravenous ivuxolimab administration every 2 weeks at 0.01 to 10 mg/kg. Study-wide points: Partial responders dosed at 0.1-3.0 mg/kg displayed clonal expansion ranking among the lowest. At 0.1 to 3.0 mg/kg, clonal expansion of CD4+ and CD8+ blood T cells had occurred by week 6.

The CDR3 runs to 16 residues. Germline CDR1 SGHNT, CDR2 YENEEA. V was shortened by 4 bases and J by 0 bases, with 16 bases between the two germline ends. Repertoires were generated with immunoSEQ multiplex PCR, while TCRdb's copy carries only in-frame clones and drops some. In the table there are fewer than 30,000 clones, 85% of which are singletons. Sequenced here: CD4+ or CD8+ T cells sorted from blood, sampled in a trial of the OX40 agonist ivuxolimab. The chain carries TRBV11-3 and TRBJ2-7, with D possibly matching TRBD1 (6 bases). This receptor was obtained from an adult with an advanced solid tumor such as melanoma, head and neck, liver or kidney cancer. The CDR3, as DNA: TGTGCCAGCAGCTCCCGGACAGCGGACAGCTCCTACGAGCAGTACTTC. It yields the protein CASSSRTADSSYEQYF.